Following are 14 T cell receptor beta chains from one sample sequenced in a study of blood T cell repertoires in COVID-19. Profiled with immunoSEQ multiplex PCR; TCRdb holds only in-frame clones, not every one. This table has more than 200,000 clones, around 84% appearing once. Source material: peripheral blood. These TCRs come from a man between 60 and 75 years old with acute or convalescent COVID-19.

The chain couples TRBV4-2 to TRBJ1-1; 8 bases are a match to TRBD1. This CDR3 region has 15 residues. V lost 1 base, J lost 6 bases, and 7 bases stayed unmatched. Germline V gene data show CDR1 as LGHNA and CDR2 as YNFKEQ. The CDR3 here is CASSQVAGGRAEAFF. CDR3 DNA: TGTGCCAGCAGCCAAGTGGCAGGGGGCAGGGCTGAAGCTTTCTTT.

The chain joins TRBV2 to TRBJ1-4, with 9 bases matching TRBD1. Germline loops: CDR1 SNHLY, CDR2 FYNNEI. This CDR3 has 15 residues. Trimming at V came to 5 bases and at J to 5 bases, leaving 6 bases not matched to a gene. This CDR3 reads CASSLQGQGNEKLFF. DNA for the CDR3: TGTGCCAGCAGTCTACAAGGACAGGGGAATGAAAAACTGTTTTTT. Full variable domain (missing parts from reference TRBV2 and TRBJ1-4): EPEVTQTPSHQVTQMGQEVILRCVPISNHLYFYWYRQILGQKVEFLVSFYNNEISEKSEIFDDQFSVERPDGSNFTLKIRSTKLEDSAMYFCASSLQGQGNEKLFFGSGTQLSVL.

The V and J genes are TRBV28 and TRBJ2-2, with 9 nucleotides matching TRBD1. Germline V gives CDR1 MDHEN, CDR2 SYDVKM. J gave up 5 bases and V 6 bases, and 4 bases lay outside the gene matches. The CDR3 is 14 residues long. Here the CDR3 reads CASRRTGVTGELFF. The DNA for the CDR3 is TGTGCCAGCAGACGGACAGGGGTAACCGGGGAGCTGTTTTTT.

To note about this clone: The sample carries other DNA sequences with the same CDR3. The chain carries TRBV5-1 and TRBJ2-1, with no clear D. Germline-derived CDR1 and CDR2 are SGHRS and YFSETQ. V was cut by 0 bases and J by 0 bases, with 7 bases left in between. CDR3 length equals 15 residues. The CDR3, as DNA: TGCGCCAGCAGCTTGGTGGCAGGCTCCTACAATGAGCAGTTCTTC. It is translated as CASSLVAGSYNEQFF. Drawing the rest from reference TRBV5-1 and TRBJ2-1, the complete variable domain is KAGVTQTPRYLIKTRGQQVTLSCSPISGHRSVSWYQQTPGQGLQFLFEYFSETQRNKGNFPGRFSGRQFSNSRSEMNVSTLELGDSALYLCASSLVAGSYNEQFFGPGTRLTVL.

CDR3 DNA sequence: TGTGCCAGCAGCTTAGGCGGCCGCCCCGCAGATACGCAGTATTTT. This codes for CASSLGGRPADTQYF. The gene calls are TRBV7-2 and TRBJ2-3; no definite D call. V gave up 1 base and J gave up 4 bases, with 12 bases separating them. CDR3 length: 15 residues. Germline V gives CDR1 SGHTA, CDR2 FQGNSA.

The CDR3 region is CASSFYSQETQYF. The CDR3 nucleotides are TGTGCCAGCAGTTTTTACAGCCAAGAGACCCAGTACTTC. The rearrangement uses TRBV28 and TRBJ2-5; D is uncertain. V was pared by 3 bases and J by 1 base, with 6 bases between. Germline CDR1 MDHEN, CDR2 SYDVKM. CDR3 length: 13 residues.

The chain links TRBV9 to TRBJ2-1; 7 bases match TRBD2. This CDR3 region has 15 residues. J was trimmed by 7 bases and V by 0 bases; bases with no gene match: 7. Germline CDR1 reads SGDLS; CDR2 reads YYNGEE. This CDR3 is CASSVAGRETNEQFF. The CDR3 bases are TGTGCCAGCAGCGTAGCGGGGCGGGAGACGAATGAGCAGTTCTTC.

The chain uses TRBV12-3 or TRBV12-4 and TRBJ1-2; 9 bases agree with TRBD1. The CDR3 totals 13 residues. V lost 6 bases to trimming and J lost 7 bases; unmatched junction nucleotides: 6. DNA of the CDR3: TGTGCCAGCAGCTACGACAGGGGGTCTGGCTACACCTTC. Translation gives CASSYDRGSGYTF.

This chain connects TRBV4-3 to TRBJ2-7; tentatively, D is TRBD2 (5 bases). The CDR3 has 15 residues. V dropped 1 base and J dropped 2 bases, with 12 bases sitting between them. The V gene's germline CDR1 is LGHNA and CDR2 YSLEER. The CDR3 DNA is TGCGCCAGCAGCCAAGGGGTAGGGAGCACCTACGAGCAGTACTTC. Protein product: CASSQGVGSTYEQYF.

The chain uses TRBV18 and TRBJ2-7; 12 nucleotides align to TRBD2. The length of the CDR3 is 15 residues. The junction had 5 bases not matched to a gene; V was cut back by 3 bases and J by 5 bases. Germline V gene lookup returns CDR1 KGHSH and CDR2 LQKENI. CDR3 loop: CASSPLAGGNNEQYF. As DNA, the CDR3 is TGTGCCAGCTCACCTCTAGCGGGAGGGAATAACGAGCAGTACTTC.

This sequence joins TRBV21-1 and TRBJ2-1; TRBD2, the table's D call, lacks a check against the DNA. TRBV21-1 is an annotated pseudogene. The CDR3 is made up of 17 amino acids. In DNA form, the CDR3 reads TGTGCCAGCAGCAAAGCAAGTACTAGCGGGAGTGACAATGAGCAGTTCTTC. Protein: CASSKASTSGSDNEQFF.

This chain uses TRBV18 with TRBJ2-3, with D tentatively TRBD1 (5 bases). This CDR3 spans 18 amino acids. The germline V gene encodes CDR1 KGHSH and CDR2 LQKENI. V lost 1 base and J lost 0, with 17 bases in between. The CDR3 nucleotides are TGTGCCAGCTCACCACTCTCAGGGTCCTTGGGTAGCACAGATACGCAGTATTTT. Its protein product is CASSPLSGSLGSTDTQYF.

This chain connects TRBV14 to TRBJ2-6; maybe TRBD2 (5 bases). Germline CDR1 SGHDN, CDR2 FVKESK. V was cut by 1 base and J by 4 bases, with 17 bases left in between. This CDR3 region has 18 residues. CDR3 nucleotide sequence: TGTGCCAGCAGCCAAGCTAATCCGGGATTTTGGGGGGCCAACGTCCTGACTTTC. This gives the protein CASSQANPGFWGANVLTF.

V and J are TRBV15 and TRBJ2-7, with 8 bases identical to TRBD1. The CDR3 is 17 amino acids. The V and J ends lost 3 bases and 1 base, in that order; junction bases with no gene match: 11. Germline V gene sequence: CDR1 LNHNV, CDR2 YYDKDF (reference sequence). DNA of the CDR3: TGTGCCACCAGCAGCTTAGACAGGGGAATAAGGTCCTACGAGCAGTACTTC. It specifies CATSSLDRGIRSYEQYF.